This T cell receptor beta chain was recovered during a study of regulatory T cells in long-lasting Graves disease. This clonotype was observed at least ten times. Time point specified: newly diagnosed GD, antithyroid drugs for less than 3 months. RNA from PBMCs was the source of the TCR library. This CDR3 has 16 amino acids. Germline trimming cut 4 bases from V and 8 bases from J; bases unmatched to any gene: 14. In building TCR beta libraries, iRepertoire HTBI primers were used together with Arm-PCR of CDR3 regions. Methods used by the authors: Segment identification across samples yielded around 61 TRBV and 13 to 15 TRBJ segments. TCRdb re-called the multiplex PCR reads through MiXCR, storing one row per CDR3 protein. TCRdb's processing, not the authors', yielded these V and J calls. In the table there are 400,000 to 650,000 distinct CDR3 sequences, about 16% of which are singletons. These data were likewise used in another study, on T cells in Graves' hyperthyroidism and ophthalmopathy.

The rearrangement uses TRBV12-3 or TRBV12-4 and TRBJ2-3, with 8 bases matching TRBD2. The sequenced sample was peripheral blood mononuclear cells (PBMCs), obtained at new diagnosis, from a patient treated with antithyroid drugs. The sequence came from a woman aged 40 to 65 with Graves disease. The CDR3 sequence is CASSSPGSGGRATQYF. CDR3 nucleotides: TGTGCCAGCAGTTCCCCGGGGAGCGGGGGCAGAGCTACGCAGTATTTT.